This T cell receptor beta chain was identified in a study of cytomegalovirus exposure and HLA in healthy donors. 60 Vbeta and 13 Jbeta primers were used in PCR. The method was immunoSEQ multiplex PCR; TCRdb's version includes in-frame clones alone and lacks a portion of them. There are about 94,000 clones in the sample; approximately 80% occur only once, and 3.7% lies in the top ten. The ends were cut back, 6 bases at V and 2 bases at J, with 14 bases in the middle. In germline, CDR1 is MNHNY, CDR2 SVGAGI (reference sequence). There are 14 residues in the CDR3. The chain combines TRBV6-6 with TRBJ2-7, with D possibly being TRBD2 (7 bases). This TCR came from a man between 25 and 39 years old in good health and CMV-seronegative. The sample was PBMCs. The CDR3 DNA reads TGTGCCAGCAGGAACAGGGAGGGAGCCTACGAGCAGTACTTC. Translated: CASRNREGAYEQYF.